This note documents a single T cell receptor beta chain sequence. Its antigen is not identified. This sample is part of a study of cytomegalovirus exposure and HLA in healthy donors. General study points: An Asian-associated ancestry cluster reportedly showed fewer N-insertions than the approximately 620-donor mean in a later analysis. Some TCR beta chains (more than 150 of them) were listed as cytomegalovirus-associated. Most likely, a cluster of highly shared sequence variants arose as a sequencing artifact.

V dropped 6 bases and J dropped 5; count of bases not matched to a gene: 5. Germline CDR1 reads SEHNR; CDR2 reads FQNEAQ (reference sequence). The CDR3 is made up of 13 amino acids. PCR involved 60 Vbeta and 13 Jbeta primers. In the study's own analysis: Later analysis identified tens of millions of unique TCR beta chains, around 10 million shared. The method was immunoSEQ multiplex PCR; TCRdb's version includes in-frame clones alone and lacks a portion of them. V, J and clone size reflect that table, while D and trimming were determined from the DNA. The sample carries about 140,000 clones, approximately 91% recorded once.

The sequencing input was PBMCs. The chain recombines TRBV7-9 with TRBJ2-5; the match to TRBD1 covers 8 bases. The clonotype was recovered from a woman in her thirties or forties in good health and CMV-seronegative. CDR3 sequence (DNA): TGTGCCAGCAGTATACAGGGGGGCGAGACCCAGTACTTC. Its translation: CASSIQGGETQYF. The full variable domain, rest sourced from reference TRBV7-9 and TRBJ2-5, is DTGVSQNPRHKITKRGQNVTFRCDPISEHNRLYWYRQTLGQGPEFLTYFQNEAQLEKSRLLSDRFSAERPKGSFSTLEIQRTEQGDSAMYLCASSIQGGETQYFGPGTRLLVL.